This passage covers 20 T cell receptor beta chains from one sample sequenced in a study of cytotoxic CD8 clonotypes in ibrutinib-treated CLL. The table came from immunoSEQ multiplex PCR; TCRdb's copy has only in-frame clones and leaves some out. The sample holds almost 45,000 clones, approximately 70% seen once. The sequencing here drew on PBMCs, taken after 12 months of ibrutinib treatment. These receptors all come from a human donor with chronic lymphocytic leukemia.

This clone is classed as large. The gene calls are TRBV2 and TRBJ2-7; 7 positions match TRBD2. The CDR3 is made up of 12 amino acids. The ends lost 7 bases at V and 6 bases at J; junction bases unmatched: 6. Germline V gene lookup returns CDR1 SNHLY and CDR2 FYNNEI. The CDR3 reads CASNGLGGEQYF. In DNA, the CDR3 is TGTGCCAGCAACGGACTAGGAGGCGAGCAGTACTTC.

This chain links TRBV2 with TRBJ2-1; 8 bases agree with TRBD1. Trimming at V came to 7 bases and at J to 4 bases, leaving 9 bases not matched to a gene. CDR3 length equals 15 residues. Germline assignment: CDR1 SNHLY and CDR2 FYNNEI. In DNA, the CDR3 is TGTGCCAGCACCGCAGGGGGCCTGGTTTACAATGAGCAGTTCTTC. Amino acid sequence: CASTAGGLVYNEQFF.

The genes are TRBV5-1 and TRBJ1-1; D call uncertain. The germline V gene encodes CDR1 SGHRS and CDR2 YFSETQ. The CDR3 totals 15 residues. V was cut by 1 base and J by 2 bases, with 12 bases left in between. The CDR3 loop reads CASSLSGLRNTEAFF. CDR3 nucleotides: TGCGCCAGCAGCTTGTCGGGCTTACGCAACACTGAAGCTTTCTTT.

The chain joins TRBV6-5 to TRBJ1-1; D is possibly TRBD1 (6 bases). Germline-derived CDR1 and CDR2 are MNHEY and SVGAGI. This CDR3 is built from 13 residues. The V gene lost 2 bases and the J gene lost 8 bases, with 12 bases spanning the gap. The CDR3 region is CASSYAGAPEAFF. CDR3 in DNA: TGTGCCAGCAGTTACGCAGGGGCCCCCGAAGCTTTCTTT.

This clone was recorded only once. The DNA for the CDR3 is TGCGCCAGCAGCCAAGATTCAGGAGAAAAACTGTTTTTT. Residues: CASSQDSGEKLFF. The V call is TRBV4-3, the J call TRBJ1-4; no reliable D call. Germline CDR1 and CDR2: LGHNA and YSLEER. Trimming took off 0 bases at V and 8 bases at J, with 7 bases between the two ends. The CDR3 contains 13 residues.

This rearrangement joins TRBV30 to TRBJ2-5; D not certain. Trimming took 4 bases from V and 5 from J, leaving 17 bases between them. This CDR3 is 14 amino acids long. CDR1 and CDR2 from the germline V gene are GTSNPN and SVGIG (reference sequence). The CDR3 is CAWIQIRERETQYF. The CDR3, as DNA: TGTGCCTGGATCCAAATCCGTGAACGGGAGACCCAGTACTTC.

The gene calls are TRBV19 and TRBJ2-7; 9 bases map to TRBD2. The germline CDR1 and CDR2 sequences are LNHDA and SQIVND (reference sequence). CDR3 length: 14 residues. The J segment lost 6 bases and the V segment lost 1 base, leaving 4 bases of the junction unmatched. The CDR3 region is CASSIGGGAGEQYF. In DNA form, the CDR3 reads TGTGCCAGTAGTATAGGCGGGGGGGCTGGCGAGCAGTACTTC.

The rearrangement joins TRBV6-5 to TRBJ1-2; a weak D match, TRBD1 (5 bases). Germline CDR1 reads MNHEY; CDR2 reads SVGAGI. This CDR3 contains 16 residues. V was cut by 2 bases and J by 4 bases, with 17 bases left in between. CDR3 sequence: CASSYIGAESLYGYTF. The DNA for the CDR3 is TGTGCCAGCAGTTACATCGGGGCAGAGTCCCTCTATGGCTACACCTTC.

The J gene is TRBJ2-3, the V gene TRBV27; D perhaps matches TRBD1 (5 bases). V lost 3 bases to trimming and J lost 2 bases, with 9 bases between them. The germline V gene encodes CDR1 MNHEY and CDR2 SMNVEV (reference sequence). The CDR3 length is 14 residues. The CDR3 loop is CASSFDRPTDTQYF. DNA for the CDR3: TGTGCCAGCAGTTTCGACAGACCCACAGATACGCAGTATTTT.

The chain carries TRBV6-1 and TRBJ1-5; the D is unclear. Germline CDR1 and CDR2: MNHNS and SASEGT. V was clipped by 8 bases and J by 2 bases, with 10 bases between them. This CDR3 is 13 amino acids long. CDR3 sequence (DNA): TGTGCCAGCCAAGAGGTAGGCAATCAGCCCCAGCATTTT. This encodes CASQEVGNQPQHF.

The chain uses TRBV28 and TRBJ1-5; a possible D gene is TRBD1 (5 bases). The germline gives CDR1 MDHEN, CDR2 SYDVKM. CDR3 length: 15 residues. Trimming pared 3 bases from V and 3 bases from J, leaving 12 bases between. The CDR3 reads CASSFFDRTNQPQHF. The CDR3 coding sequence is TGTGCCAGCAGTTTCTTCGACAGAACCAATCAGCCCCAGCATTTT.

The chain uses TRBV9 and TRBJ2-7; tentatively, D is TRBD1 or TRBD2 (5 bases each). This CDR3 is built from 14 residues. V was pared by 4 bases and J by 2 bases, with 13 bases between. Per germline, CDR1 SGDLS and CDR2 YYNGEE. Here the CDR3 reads CASSPLGDAYEQYF. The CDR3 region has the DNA TGTGCCAGCAGCCCCCTCGGGGACGCCTACGAGCAGTACTTC.

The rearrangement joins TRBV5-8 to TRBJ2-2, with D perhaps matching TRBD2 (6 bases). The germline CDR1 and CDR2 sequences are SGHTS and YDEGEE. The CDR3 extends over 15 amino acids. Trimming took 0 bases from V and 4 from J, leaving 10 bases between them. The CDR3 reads CASSLDGGSTGELFF. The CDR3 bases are TGTGCCAGCAGCTTGGATGGAGGGAGCACCGGGGAGCTGTTTTTT.

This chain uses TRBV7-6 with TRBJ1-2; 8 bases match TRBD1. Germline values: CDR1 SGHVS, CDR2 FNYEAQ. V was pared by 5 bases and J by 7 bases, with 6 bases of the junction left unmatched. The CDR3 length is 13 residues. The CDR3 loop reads CASSPTGESGYTF. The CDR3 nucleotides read TGTGCCAGCAGCCCGACAGGGGAAAGTGGCTACACCTTC.

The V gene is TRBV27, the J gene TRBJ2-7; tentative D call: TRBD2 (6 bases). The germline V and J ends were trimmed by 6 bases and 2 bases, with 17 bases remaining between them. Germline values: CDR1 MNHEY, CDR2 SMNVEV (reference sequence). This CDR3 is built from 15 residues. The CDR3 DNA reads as TGTGCCAGCAGATCTCACGGGAGACTAACCTACGAGCAGTACTTC. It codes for CASRSHGRLTYEQYF.

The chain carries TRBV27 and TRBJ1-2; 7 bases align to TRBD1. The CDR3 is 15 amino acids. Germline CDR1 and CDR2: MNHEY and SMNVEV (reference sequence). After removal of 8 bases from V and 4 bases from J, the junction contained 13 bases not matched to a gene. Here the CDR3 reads CASGYTDRPSYGYTF. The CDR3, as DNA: TGTGCCAGCGGGTACACGGACAGGCCGTCCTATGGCTACACCTTC.

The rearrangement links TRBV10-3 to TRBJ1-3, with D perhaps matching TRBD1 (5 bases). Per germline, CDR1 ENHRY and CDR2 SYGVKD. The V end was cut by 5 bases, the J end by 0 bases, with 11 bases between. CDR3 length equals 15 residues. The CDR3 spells CAISMGPNSGNTIYF. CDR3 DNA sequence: TGTGCCATCAGTATGGGACCGAACTCTGGAAACACCATATATTTT.

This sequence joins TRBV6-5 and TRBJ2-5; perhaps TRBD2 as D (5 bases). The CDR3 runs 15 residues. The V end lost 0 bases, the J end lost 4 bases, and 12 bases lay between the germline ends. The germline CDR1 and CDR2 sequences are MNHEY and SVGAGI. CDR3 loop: CASSYSIEDSETQYF. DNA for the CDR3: TGTGCCAGCAGTTACTCGATCGAGGACTCAGAGACCCAGTACTTC.

The CDR3 DNA reads TGTGCCAGCACCTCAAGGGGGGCCCGGTCGGAGACCCAGTACTTC. As protein: CASTSRGARSETQYF. V usage is TRBV27 and J usage is TRBJ2-5; D is tentatively TRBD1 or TRBD2 (6 bases each). The germline CDR1 and CDR2 sequences are MNHEY and SMNVEV (reference sequence). With 7 bases removed from V and 5 bases from J, the gap between germline ends came to 20 bases. The CDR3 contains 15 residues.

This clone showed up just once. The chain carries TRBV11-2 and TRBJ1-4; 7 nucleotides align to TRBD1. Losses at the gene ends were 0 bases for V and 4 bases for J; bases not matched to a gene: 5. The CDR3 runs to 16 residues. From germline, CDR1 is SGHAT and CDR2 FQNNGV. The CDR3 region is CASSLDGTVLNEKLFF. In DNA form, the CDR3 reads TGTGCCAGCAGCTTAGATGGGACAGTTCTTAATGAAAAACTGTTTTTT.